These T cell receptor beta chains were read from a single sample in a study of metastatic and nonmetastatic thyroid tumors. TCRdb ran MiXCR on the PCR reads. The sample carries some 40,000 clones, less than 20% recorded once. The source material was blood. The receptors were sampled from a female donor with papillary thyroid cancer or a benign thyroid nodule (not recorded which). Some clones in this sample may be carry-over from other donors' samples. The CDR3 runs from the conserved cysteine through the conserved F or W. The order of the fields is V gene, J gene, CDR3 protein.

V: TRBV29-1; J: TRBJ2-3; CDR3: CSTGGGATDTQYF
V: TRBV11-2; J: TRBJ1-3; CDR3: CASSITPARGQVNTIYF
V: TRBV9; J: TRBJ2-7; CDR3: CASSAGQGGYEQYF
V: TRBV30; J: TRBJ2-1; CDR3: CAWSPGIAGYYNEQFF
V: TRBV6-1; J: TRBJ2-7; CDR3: CASSELGRGAHSYEQYF
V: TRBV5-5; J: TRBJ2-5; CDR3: CASSLQGEETQYF
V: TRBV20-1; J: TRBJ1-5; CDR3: CSARRGRYSNQPQHF
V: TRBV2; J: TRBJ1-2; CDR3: CASSRQGARSLYGYTF
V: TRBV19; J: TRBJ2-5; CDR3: CASRQAGETQYF
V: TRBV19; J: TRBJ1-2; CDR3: CATRRGFGYTF
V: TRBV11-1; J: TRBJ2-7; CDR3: CASSLLVTGILTYEQYF
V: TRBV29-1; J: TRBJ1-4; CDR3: CSVGQALNEKLFF
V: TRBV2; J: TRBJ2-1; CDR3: CAALQGAGSYNEQFF
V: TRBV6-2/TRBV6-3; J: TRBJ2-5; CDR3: CASHRGLAGGSETQYF
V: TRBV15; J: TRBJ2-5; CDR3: CATSSVSGETQYF
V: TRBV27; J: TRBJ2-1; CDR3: CASSFLLPEKYNEQFF
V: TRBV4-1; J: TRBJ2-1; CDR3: CASSQEGLAASYNEQFF
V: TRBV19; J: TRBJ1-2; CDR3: CASSVVRDRGYGYTF
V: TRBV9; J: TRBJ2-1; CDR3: CASIVIEAW
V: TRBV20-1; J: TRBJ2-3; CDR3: CSARDPGGATDTQYF
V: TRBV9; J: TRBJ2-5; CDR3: CASSVDPGGSQETQYF
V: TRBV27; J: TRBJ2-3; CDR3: CASSFPEGTSGRADTQYF
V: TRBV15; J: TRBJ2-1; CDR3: CATSGWSSYNEQFF
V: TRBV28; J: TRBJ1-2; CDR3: CASSLGVGSPYGYTF
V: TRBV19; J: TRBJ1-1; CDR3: CASSLPSGPSTEAFF
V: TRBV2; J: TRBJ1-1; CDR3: CASRPRDRGIEAFF
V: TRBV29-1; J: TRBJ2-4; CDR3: CSASLAAKNIQYF
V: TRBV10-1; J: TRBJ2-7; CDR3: CASSESRTGWEQYF
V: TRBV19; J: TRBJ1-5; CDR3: CASTSIPTRADQPQHF
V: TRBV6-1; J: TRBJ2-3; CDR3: CAIISGSFPDTQYF
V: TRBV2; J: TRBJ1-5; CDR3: CASLLDRTSNQPQHF
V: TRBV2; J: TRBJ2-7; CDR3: CVSSDDRVSSEQYF
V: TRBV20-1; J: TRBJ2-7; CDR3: CSAVPGLAGVRQYF
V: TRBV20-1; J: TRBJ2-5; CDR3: CSATQILTSAGEETQYF
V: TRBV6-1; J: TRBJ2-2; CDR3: CASSIAGEAGELFF
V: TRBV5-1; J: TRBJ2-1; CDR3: CASSFGASGYNEQFF
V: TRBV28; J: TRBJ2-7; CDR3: CASSSQTGTSGSYEQYF
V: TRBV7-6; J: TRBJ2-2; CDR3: CANSTRGWGRVTGELFF
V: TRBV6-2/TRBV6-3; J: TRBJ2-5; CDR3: CASRHRTSGSVETQYF
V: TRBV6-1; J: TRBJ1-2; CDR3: CASSEEVLAYGYTF
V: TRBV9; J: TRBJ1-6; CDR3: CASSVGAGGDF
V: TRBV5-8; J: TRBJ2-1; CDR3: CAGSLGLNYNEQFF
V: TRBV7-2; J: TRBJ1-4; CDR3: CASSLIGRPEKLFF
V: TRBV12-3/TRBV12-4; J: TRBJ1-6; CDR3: CASRPGQVNSPLHF
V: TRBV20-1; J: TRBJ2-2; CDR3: CSARIAYNTGELFF
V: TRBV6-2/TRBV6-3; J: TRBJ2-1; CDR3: CASSWGSYNEQFF
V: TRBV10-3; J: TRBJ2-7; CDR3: CAISESGRSYEQYF
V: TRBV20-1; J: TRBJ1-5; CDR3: CSESRLYSNQPQHF
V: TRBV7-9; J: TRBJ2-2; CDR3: CASSFDPRELFF
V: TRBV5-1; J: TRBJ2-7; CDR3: CASSFGDSSTGDEQYF
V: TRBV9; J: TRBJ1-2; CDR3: CASSVADNRGERYYGYTF
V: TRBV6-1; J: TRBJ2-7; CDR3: CASSADRGGGQYF
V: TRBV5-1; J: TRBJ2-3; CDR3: CASKLEGTALTDTQYF
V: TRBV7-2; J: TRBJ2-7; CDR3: CASSYLGTGSYEQYF
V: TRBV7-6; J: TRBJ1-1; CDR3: CASSTRQGPGEAFF